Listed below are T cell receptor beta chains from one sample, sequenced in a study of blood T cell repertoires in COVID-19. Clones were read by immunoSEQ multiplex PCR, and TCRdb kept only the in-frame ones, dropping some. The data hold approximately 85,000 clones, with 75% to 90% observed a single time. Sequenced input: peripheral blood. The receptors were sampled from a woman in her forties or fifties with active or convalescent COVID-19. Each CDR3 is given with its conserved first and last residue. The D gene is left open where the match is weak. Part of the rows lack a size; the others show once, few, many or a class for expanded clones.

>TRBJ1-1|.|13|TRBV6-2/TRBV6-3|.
CASSYSAPRKAFF
TGTGCCAGCAGTTATTCGGCACCGCGGAAAGCTTTCTTT
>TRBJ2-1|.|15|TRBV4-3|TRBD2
CASSLGLAGVNEQFF
TGCGCCAGCAGCCTGGGACTAGCGGGGGTCAATGAGCAGTTCTTC
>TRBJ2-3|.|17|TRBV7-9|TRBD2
CASSLPKNLAGEDTQYF
TGTGCCAGCAGCTTACCAAAAAACCTAGCGGGGGAAGATACGCAGTATTTT
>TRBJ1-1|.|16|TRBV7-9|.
CASSLSGTSQNTEAFF
TGTGCCAGCAGCTTAAGCGGGACAAGTCAGAACACTGAAGCTTTCTTT
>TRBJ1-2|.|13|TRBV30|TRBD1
CAWSVQGLEGYTF
TGTGCCTGGAGTGTACAGGGGCTGGAGGGCTACACCTTC
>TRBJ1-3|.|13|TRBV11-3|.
CASRQHSGNTIYF
TGTGCCAGCAGACAACATTCCGGAAACACCATATATTTT
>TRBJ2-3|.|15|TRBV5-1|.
CASSLQGRTTDTQYF
TGCGCCAGCAGCCTCCAGGGTAGGACGACAGATACGCAGTATTTT
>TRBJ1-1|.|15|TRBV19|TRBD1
CASSIAQGAATEAFF
TGTGCCAGTAGTATCGCCCAGGGGGCCGCAACTGAAGCTTTCTTT
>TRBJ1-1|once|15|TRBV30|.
CAWSVRSVMNTEAFF
TGTGCCTGGAGTGTACGGTCTGTAATGAACACTGAAGCTTTCTTT
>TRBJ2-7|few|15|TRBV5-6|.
CASSSQTFPSYEQYF
TGTGCCAGCAGCTCCCAGACATTTCCTTCCTACGAGCAGTACTTC
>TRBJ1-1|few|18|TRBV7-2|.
CASSLVPGSSSRGTEAFF
TGTGCCAGCAGCTTAGTCCCCGGATCTAGTTCAAGGGGAACTGAAGCTTTCTTT
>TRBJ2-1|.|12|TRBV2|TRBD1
CASSNRGHEQFF
TGTGCCAGCAGCAATAGGGGGCATGAGCAGTTCTTC
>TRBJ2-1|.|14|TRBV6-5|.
CASSYSYTGNEQFF
TGTGCCAGCAGTTACTCGTATACGGGCAATGAGCAGTTCTTC
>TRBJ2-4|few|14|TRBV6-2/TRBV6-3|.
CASSYTGRPDIQYF
TGTGCCAGCAGTTATACAGGGCGCCCAGACATTCAGTACTTC
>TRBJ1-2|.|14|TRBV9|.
CASSVDGGNYGYTF
TGTGCCAGCAGCGTAGACGGGGGTAACTATGGCTACACCTTC
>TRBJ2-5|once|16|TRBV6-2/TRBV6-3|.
CASSIGLETRGETQYF
TGTGCCAGCAGTATTGGGTTAGAGACTAGAGGAGAGACCCAGTACTTC
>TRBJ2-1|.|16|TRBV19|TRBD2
CASSIQAGLSEDEQFF
TGTGCCAGTAGTATCCAGGCGGGACTATCTGAGGATGAGCAGTTCTTC
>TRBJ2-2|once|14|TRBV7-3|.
CASSSNRDTGELFF
TGTGCCAGCAGCTCGAACAGGGACACCGGGGAGCTGTTTTTT
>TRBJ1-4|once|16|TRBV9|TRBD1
CASSVGQGIGNEKLFF
TGTGCCAGCAGCGTAGGACAGGGGATTGGTAATGAAAAACTGTTTTTT
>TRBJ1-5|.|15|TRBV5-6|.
CASSLAGGFNQPQHF
TGTGCCAGCAGCTTGGCCGGAGGGTTCAATCAGCCCCAGCATTTT
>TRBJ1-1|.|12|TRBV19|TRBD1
CASQQGTTEAFF
TGTGCCAGTCAACAGGGGACCACTGAAGCTTTCTTT
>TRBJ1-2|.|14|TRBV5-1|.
CASSLEAGGHGYTF
TGCGCCAGCAGCTTGGAAGCGGGAGGGCATGGCTACACCTTC
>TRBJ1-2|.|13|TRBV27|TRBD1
CASRPQGEYGYTF
TGTGCCAGCAGACCTCAGGGGGAGTATGGCTACACCTTC